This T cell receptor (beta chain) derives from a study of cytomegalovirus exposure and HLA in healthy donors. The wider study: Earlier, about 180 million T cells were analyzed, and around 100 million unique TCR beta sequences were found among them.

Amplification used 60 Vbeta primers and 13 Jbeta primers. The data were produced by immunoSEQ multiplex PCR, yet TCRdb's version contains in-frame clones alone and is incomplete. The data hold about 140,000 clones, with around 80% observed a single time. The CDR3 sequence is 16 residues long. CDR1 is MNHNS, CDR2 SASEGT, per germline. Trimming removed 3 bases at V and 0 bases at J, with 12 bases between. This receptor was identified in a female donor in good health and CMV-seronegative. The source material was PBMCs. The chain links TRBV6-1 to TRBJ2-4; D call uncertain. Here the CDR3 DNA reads TGTGCCAGCAGTGACCGCCCACAGCTAGCCAAAAACATTCAGTACTTC. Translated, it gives CASSDRPQLAKNIQYF.